Presented here are 7 T cell receptor beta chains from one specimen sequenced in a study of shared clonotypes between healthy human individuals. Only in-frame clones appear in the TCRdb table, and some are missing; sequencing was by immunoSEQ multiplex PCR. The data show about 2.3 million clones, 80% to 95% seen once. The specimen sequenced was naive CD4+ T cells from PBMCs. Subset meaning: CD45RA+ positively selected. The source is a man between 18 and 35 years old in good health. Some clones in this sample may be carry-over from other donors' samples.

The gene calls are TRBV30 and TRBJ2-2, with D perhaps given as TRBD1 or TRBD2 (5 bases each). V was clipped by 0 bases and J by 2 bases, with 10 bases between them. The CDR3 covers 15 residues. Germline-derived CDR1 and CDR2 are GTSNPN and SVGIG (reference sequence). The DNA for the CDR3 is TGTGCCTGGAGTGTACTCAGGGACAACACCGGGGAGCTGTTTTTT. It is translated as CAWSVLRDNTGELFF.

The chain uses TRBV6-5 and TRBJ1-1; D is perhaps TRBD1 (5 bases). CDR3 size: 14 residues. Per the germline V gene, CDR1 is MNHEY and CDR2 is SVGAGI. The V end lost 6 bases, the J end lost 11 bases, and 22 bases lay between the germline ends. CDR3 amino acids: CASSPTPMKAGAFF. The CDR3 DNA sequence: TGTGCCAGCAGCCCGACACCAATGAAGGCAGGGGCTTTCTTT.

The chain combines TRBV10-3 with TRBJ2-3; D is uncertain. The CDR3 loop spans 16 amino acids. Germline loops: CDR1 ENHRY, CDR2 SYGVKD. Trimming left V 4 bases short and J 1 base short, with 15 bases between. CDR3 amino acids: CAISGSLGGGTDTQYF. In DNA, the CDR3 is TGTGCCATCAGTGGCTCTTTGGGCGGAGGCACAGATACGCAGTATTTT.

Notes on this clone: Distinct nucleotide sequences in the sample also encode this CDR3. The V gene is TRBV7-9, the J gene TRBJ1-4; D gene unclear. Trimming left V 1 base short and J 3 bases short, with 6 bases between. The CDR3 has 14 amino acids. Germline-derived CDR1 and CDR2 are SEHNR and FQNEAQ (reference sequence). The CDR3: CASSLERANEKLFF. As DNA, the CDR3 is TGTGCCAGCAGCTTAGAACGAGCTAATGAAAAACTGTTTTTT.

About this clone: Distinct nucleotide sequences in the sample also encode this CDR3. V is TRBV28 and J is TRBJ2-3; D ambiguous. This CDR3 has 13 amino acids. Germline V gene data show CDR1 as MDHEN and CDR2 as SYDVKM. V lost 2 bases to trimming and J lost 4 bases, with 7 bases between them. The CDR3 reads CASSLGGADTQYF. CDR3 nucleotides: TGTGCCAGCAGTTTAGGCGGCGCAGATACGCAGTATTTT. The complete variable domain, with remaining parts taken from reference TRBV28 and TRBJ2-3, reads DVKVTQSSRYLVKRTGEKVFLECVQDMDHENMFWYRQDPGLGLRLIYFSYDVKMKEKGDIPEGYSVSREKKERFSLILESASTNQTSMYLCASSLGGADTQYFGPGTRLTVL.

V and J are TRBV28 and TRBJ1-1, with TRBD1 identical over 7 bases. The CDR3 consists of 15 residues. Losses at the gene ends were 7 bases for V and 4 bases for J; bases not matched to a gene: 12. Per germline, CDR1 MDHEN and CDR2 SYDVKM. The CDR3 protein is CASNGRSGTVTEAFF. In DNA, the CDR3 is TGTGCCAGCAACGGGAGATCCGGGACAGTCACTGAAGCTTTCTTT.

The rearrangement links TRBV11-2 to TRBJ2-1; D possibly corresponds to TRBD2 (5 bases). The CDR3 is 12 amino acids. Germline CDR1 is SGHAT and CDR2 is FQNNGV. The V end lost 8 bases, the J end lost 2 bases, and 7 bases lay between the germline ends. The CDR3 DNA follows: TGTGCCAGCGGGAGAACCTACAATGAGCAGTTCTTC. It yields the protein CASGRTYNEQFF.